This T cell receptor beta chain was obtained from a study of blood T cells in healthy people across ages. For the second PCR, which ran for roughly 6 to 11 cycles, a sample-barcoded 5' primer and a J-beta primer mix were used. Each CDR3 protein gets one entry after TCRdb re-called the 5' RACE reads with MiXCR. The table records some 700,000 distinct CDR3 sequences, about 20% of them present only once. The TCR comes from an older man in good health. Sequencing was performed on blood.

DNA for the CDR3: TGTGCCAGCATTCCTAGCGGGGGGCACAATGAGCAGTTCTTC. Protein sequence: CASIPSGGHNEQFF. V usage is TRBV7-9 and J usage is TRBJ2-1; 11 bases fit TRBD2. Germline CDR1 SEHNR, CDR2 FQNEAQ (reference sequence). This CDR3 comprises 14 residues. V dropped 7 bases and J dropped 5; count of bases not matched to a gene: 4.